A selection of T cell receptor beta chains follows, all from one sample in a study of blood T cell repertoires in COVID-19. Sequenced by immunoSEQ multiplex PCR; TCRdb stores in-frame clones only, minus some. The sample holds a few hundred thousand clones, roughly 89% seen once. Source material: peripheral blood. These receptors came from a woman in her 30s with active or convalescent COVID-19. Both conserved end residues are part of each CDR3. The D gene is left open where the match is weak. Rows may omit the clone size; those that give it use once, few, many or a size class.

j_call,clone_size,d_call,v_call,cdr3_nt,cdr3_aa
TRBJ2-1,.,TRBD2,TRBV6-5,TGTGCCAGCAGTAATAGCGGGGAGGTCCATGAGCAGTTCTTC,CASSNSGEVHEQFF
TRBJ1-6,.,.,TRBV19,TGTGCCAGTAGTATCTCCGGTAGTAATTCACCCCTCCACTTT,CASSISGSNSPLHF
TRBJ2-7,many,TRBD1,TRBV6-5,TGTGCCAGCAGAGTCGGACAGGGAGGAGAGCAGTACTTC,CASRVGQGGEQYF
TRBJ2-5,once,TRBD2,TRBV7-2,TGTGCCAGCAGCCCGACTAGCGGCCTTGCGGAGACCCAGTACTTC,CASSPTSGLAETQYF
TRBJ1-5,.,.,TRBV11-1,TGTGCCAGCAGCCGTAGCAGCAATCAGCCCCAGCATTTT,CASSRSSNQPQHF
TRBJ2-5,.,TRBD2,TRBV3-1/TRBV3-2,TGTGCCAGCAGCCCGCTGACTAGCGGGGCGTTCAGAGAGACCCAGTACTTC,CASSPLTSGAFRETQYF
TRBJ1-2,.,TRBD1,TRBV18,TGTGCCAGCTCACCAGCCGGGACAGAGAATGGCTACACCTTC,CASSPAGTENGYTF
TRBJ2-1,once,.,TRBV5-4,TGTGCCAGCAGCTTATGGACTGGAAGGTCGCAGTTCTTC,CASSLWTGRSQFF
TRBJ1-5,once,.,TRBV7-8,TGTGCCAGCAGCTTTGGAGGGACCGCATATAGCAATCAGCCCCAGCATTTT,CASSFGGTAYSNQPQHF
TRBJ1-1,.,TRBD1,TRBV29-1,TGCAGACCGAGGGACAGGAAAGCTTTCTTT,CRPRDRKAFF
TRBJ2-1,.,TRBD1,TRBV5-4,TGTGCCAGCAGCTCCCGGGACAGGGCTTACAATGAGCAGTTCTTC,CASSSRDRAYNEQFF
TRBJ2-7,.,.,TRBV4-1,TGCGCCAGCAGAATACCAAAGACAGGTAAGAGCGAGCAGTACTTC,CASRIPKTGKSEQYF
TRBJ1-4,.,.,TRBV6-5,TGTGCCAGCAGCCTAGACAGAACAACTAATGAAAAACTGTTTTTT,CASSLDRTTNEKLFF
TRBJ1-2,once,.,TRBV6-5,TGTGCCAGCAGGGAGAATAACTATGGCTACACCTTC,CASRENNYGYTF
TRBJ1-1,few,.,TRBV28,TGTGCCAGCAGGTGGACACCCTACACTGAAGCTTTCTTT,CASRWTPYTEAFF
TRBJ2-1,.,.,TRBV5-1,TGCGCCAGCAGCCCCCCGAACTCACCTAATGAGCAGTTCTTC,CASSPPNSPNEQFF
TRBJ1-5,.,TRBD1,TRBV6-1,TGTGCCAGCAGTGCCCGACAGGGATTTGGGACTCAGCCCCAGCATTTT,CASSARQGFGTQPQHF
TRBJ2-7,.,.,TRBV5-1,TGCGCCAGCAGCTTGGAATCGGGGGCTAGCGGCGAGCAGTACTTC,CASSLESGASGEQYF
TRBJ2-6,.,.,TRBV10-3,TGTGCCATCAGCGGGGGACAGTTAAGCTCTGGGGCCAACGTCCTGACTTTC,CAISGGQLSSGANVLTF
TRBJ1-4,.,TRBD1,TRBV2,TGTGCCAGCACAGGGGGCGTAGCTAATGAAAAACTGTTTTTT,CASTGGVANEKLFF
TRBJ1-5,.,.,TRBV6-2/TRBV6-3,TGTGCCAGCAGCCTACTTCGACAGAGCCAGCCCCAGCATTTT,CASSLLRQSQPQHF
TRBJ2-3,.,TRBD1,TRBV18,TGTGCCAGCTCAACCCTTGGACAGGGGAGCACAGATACGCAGTATTTT,CASSTLGQGSTDTQYF
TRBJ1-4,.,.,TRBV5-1,TGCGCCAGCAGCTTGGCCGAGAGTACGGGGGAAAAACTGTTTTTT,CASSLAESTGEKLFF
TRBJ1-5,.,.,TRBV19,TGTGCCAGTAGTACACAGGGAGCTCAGCCCCAGCATTTT,CASSTQGAQPQHF
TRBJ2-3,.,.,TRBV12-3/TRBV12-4,TGTGCCAGCAGTCCAGACCAGGCAGATACGCAGTATTTT,CASSPDQADTQYF
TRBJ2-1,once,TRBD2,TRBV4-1,TGCGCCAGCAGCCAGGTAGCGGGGGGTTACAATGAGCAGTTCTTC,CASSQVAGGYNEQFF
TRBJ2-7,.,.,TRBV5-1,TGCGCCAGCAGCTTTCTACTGAGCTACGAGCAGTACTTC,CASSFLLSYEQYF
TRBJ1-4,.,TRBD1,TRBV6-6,TGTGCCAGCAGTTACTCGGGGGACAGCAAAAATGAAAAACTGTTTTTT,CASSYSGDSKNEKLFF
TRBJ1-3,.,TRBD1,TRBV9,TGTGCTAGCAGCGCCCGACAGGGGACCACTTCTGGAAACACCATATATTTT,CASSARQGTTSGNTIYF
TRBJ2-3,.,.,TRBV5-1,TGCGCCAGCAGCTTACTGACAGATACGCAGTATTTT,CASSLLTDTQYF
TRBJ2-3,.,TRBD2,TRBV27,TGTGCCAGCAGCCCCGCGGGGGGGGATACGCAGTATTTT,CASSPAGGDTQYF
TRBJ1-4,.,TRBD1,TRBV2,TGTGCCAGCTCCGAGGGACAGTATAATGAAAAACTGTTTTTT,CASSEGQYNEKLFF
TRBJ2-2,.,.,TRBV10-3,TGTGCCATTCCGGACTCTAACACCGGGGAGCTGTTTTTT,CAIPDSNTGELFF
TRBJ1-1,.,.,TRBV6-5,TGTGCCAGCAGTTTTTGGGGGGAAAGAGCTTTCTTT,CASSFWGERAFF
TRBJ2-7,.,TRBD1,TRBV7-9,TGTGCCAGCAGCTCCCTCGGACAGGGCGGGTACGAGCAGTACTTC,CASSSLGQGGYEQYF
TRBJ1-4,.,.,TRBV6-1,TGTGCCAGCAGTGAGCAGCGAATTGAAAAACTGTTTTTT,CASSEQRIEKLFF
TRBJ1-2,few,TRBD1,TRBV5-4,TGTGCCAGCAGCTCTGGGGACCAGGGGGCCTATGGCTACACCTTC,CASSSGDQGAYGYTF
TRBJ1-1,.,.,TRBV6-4,TGTGCCAGGAAGGGGGAAGATTGGAACACTGAAGCTTTCTTT,CARKGEDWNTEAFF
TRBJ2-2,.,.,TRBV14,TGTGCCAGCAGCCCACGGGGACTCGGCTACGGGGAGCTGTTTTTT,CASSPRGLGYGELFF
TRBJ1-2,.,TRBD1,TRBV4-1,TGCGCCAGCAGCCAAGGGTGGGACAGGGGGACTCCTATCACCTTC,CASSQGWDRGTPITF
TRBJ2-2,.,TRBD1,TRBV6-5,TGTGCCAGCAGGCCAGGGGGCACCGGGGAGCTGTTTTTT,CASRPGGTGELFF
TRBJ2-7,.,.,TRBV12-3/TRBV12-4,TGTGCCAGCAGTTTGGGGAGATCCTACGAGCAGTACTTC,CASSLGRSYEQYF
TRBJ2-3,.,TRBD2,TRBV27,TGTGCCAGCAGTTTAGAGCCTCTAGCGGGGGGGGGCACAGATACGCAGTATTTT,CASSLEPLAGGGTDTQYF
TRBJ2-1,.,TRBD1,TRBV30,TGTGCCTGGAGTTTCGGGACAGGGGTAGGGAATGAGCAGTTCTTC,CAWSFGTGVGNEQFF
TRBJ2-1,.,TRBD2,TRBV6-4,TGTGCCAGCAGTCGAACCTCTAGCGGGGGGGCTATTTCCAATGAGCAGTTCTTC,CASSRTSSGGAISNEQFF
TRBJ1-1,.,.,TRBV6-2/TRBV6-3,TGTGCCAGCAGTTACGGCCAGGGAAGTACTGAAGCTTTCTTT,CASSYGQGSTEAFF
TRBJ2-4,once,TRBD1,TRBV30,TGTGCCTGGGAACAGGGGATCACCAAAAACATTCAGTACTTC,CAWEQGITKNIQYF
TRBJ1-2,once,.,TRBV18,TGTGCCAGCTCACCTGAAGTTGGAGGGTTCTATGGCTACACCTTC,CASSPEVGGFYGYTF
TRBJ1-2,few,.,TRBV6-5,TGTGCCACTCGGACGGGAAGCATCTATGGCTACACCTTC,CATRTGSIYGYTF
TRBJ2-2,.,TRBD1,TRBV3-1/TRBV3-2,TGTGCCAGCAGCCAAGACAGGGGGCGCGTCACCGGGGAGCTGTTTTTT,CASSQDRGRVTGELFF
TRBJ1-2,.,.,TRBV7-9,TGTGCCAGCAGCTTAGCTGCGGGAACGCATTGGGGCTACACCTTC,CASSLAAGTHWGYTF
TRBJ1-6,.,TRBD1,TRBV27,TGTGCCAGCACCACAGGGGGCGGTTCACCCCTCCACTTT,CASTTGGGSPLHF
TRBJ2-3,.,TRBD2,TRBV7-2,TGTGCCAGCAGCTTAGGCTTGGCTAGCGGGGGGGCAGATACGCAGTATTTT,CASSLGLASGGADTQYF
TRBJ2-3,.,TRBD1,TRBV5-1,TGCGCCAGCAGCGGGTACAGGGGCGATACGCAGTATTTT,CASSGYRGDTQYF
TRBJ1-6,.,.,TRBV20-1,TGCAGTGCTAGTTTTAAGGACAGCTATAATTCACCCCTCCACTTT,CSASFKDSYNSPLHF